Sequencing of this T cell receptor beta chain was carried out in a study of PD-1 blockade in classical Hodgkin lymphoma. Study-level findings and limits: Unlike CD8+ TCR diversity, which did not rise significantly by C4D1, CD4+ TCR diversity did. Baseline diversity was lower in partial responders and progressors than complete responders.

The CDR3 is 10 amino acids. V lost 6 bases and J lost 8, with 10 bases in between. CDR1 and CDR2 (germline): DFQATT, SNEGSKA (reference sequence). Method: immunoSEQ multiplex PCR; TCRdb's copy keeps in-frame clones and lacks some. The sample has fewer than 100,000 clones, about 92% seen once. The time point here: cycle 4 day 1 (C4D1), after five to seven weeks of nivolumab. No patient escaped relapse after autologous stem cell transplantation, and brentuximab vedotin exposure varied. Best responses fell into complete response, partial response or progressive disease. Concerning this clone: Its target is unknown.

The TCR sequence derives from a human donor with classical Hodgkin lymphoma. Sample: peripheral blood mononuclear cells (PBMCs), taken before the fourth cycle of nivolumab. The gene calls are TRBV20-1 and TRBJ1-2, with D tentatively TRBD1 (5 bases). This CDR3 reads CSAQKGGYTF. CDR3 DNA sequence: TGCAGTGCCCAAAAGGGGGGCTACACCTTC.